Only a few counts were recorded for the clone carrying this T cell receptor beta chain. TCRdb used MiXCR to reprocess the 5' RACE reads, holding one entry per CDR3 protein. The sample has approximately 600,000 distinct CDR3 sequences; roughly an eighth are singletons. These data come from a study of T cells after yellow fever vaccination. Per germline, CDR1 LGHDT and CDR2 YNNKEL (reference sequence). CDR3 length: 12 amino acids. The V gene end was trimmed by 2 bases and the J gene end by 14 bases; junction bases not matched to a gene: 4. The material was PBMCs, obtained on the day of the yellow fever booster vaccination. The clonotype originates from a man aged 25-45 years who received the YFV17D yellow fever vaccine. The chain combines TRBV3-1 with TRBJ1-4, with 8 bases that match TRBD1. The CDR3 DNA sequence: TGTGCCAGCAGCCAAAGACGGACAGGGCTGTTTTTT. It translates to CASSQRRTGLFF.